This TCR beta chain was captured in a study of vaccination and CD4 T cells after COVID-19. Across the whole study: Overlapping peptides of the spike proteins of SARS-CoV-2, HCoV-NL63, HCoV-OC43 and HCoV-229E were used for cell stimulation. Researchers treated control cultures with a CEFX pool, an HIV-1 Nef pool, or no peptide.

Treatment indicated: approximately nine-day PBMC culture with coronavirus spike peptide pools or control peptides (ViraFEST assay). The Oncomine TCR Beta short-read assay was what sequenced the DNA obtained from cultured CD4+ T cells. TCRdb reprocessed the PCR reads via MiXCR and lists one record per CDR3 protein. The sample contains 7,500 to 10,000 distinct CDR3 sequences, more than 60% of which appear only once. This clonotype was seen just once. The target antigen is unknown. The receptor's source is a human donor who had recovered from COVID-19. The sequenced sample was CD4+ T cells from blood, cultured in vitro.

This CDR3 reads CATSRGNRDGRNEQFF. The CDR3 DNA reads TGTGCCACCAGCAGAGGTAACCGGGACGGTCGCAATGAGCAGTTCTTC. The chain couples TRBV15 to TRBJ2-1; D may correspond to TRBD1 or TRBD2 (5 bases each). CDR1 is LNHNV and CDR2 is YYDKDF in the germline V gene (reference sequence). The V end was cut by 1 base, the J end by 6 bases, with 16 bases between. The CDR3 is 16 residues long.